This TCR beta chain was captured by sequencing in a study of cytomegalovirus exposure and HLA in healthy donors. Study conclusions and caveats: An analysis was carried out at a later point. It showed that HLA-associated TCR beta chains were more clonally expanded than equally common non-associated chains. Common viral pathogens seemed, in a later analysis, to connect with several of the most significant clusters. While the bulk of TCR sequences proved rare, some public TCRs turned up in many donors.

The study ran its PCR with 60 Vbeta and 13 Jbeta primers. Method: immunoSEQ multiplex PCR; TCRdb's copy keeps in-frame clones and lacks some. The sample holds some 180,000 clones; just under 80% are singletons and the top ten take about 1.9%. As to this clone: Its antigen is as yet unknown.

The junction had 5 bases not matched to a gene; V was cut back by 3 bases and J by 3 bases. There are 16 residues in the CDR3. CDR1 is ENHRY and CDR2 is SYGVKD in the germline V gene. V gene TRBV10-3 combines with J gene TRBJ2-3; TRBD2 matches at 11 bases. This TCR came from a woman aged 25 to 39 in good health and CMV-seronegative. The sequencing sample was made of PBMCs. The CDR3 is CAISDIAGGITDTQYF. The CDR3 coding sequence is TGTGCCATCAGTGACATAGCGGGGGGGATTACAGATACGCAGTATTTT.